This TCR beta chain stems from a study of T cell responses to AZD1222 COVID-19 vaccine. The junction had 4 bases not matched to a gene; V was cut back by 4 bases and J by 4 bases. Germline values: CDR1 KGHDR, CDR2 SFDVKD. The CDR3 extends over 14 amino acids. Sequenced by immunoSEQ multiplex PCR; TCRdb stores in-frame clones only, minus some. The sample includes more than 80,000 clones, approximately 83% of them seen just once. Pooled samples include second doses given at about 4 or 12 weeks. The chain uses TRBV24-1 and TRBJ1-2; 8 positions agree with TRBD1. Sample: peripheral blood, taken 28 days after the second AZD1222 dose. This TCR came from an adult who received the AZD1222 COVID-19 vaccine. DNA of the CDR3: TGTGCCACCAGTGACCCAGGACAGGGCTATGGCTACACCTTC. Translated: CATSDPGQGYGYTF.